Following are 22 T cell receptor beta chains from one sample sequenced in a study of cytomegalovirus exposure and HLA in healthy donors listed by TCRdb under 2017. The library was built by means of the immunoSEQ multiplex PCR assay. For the multiplex PCR, a mixture combining 60 forward primers for TCR Vbeta segments and 13 reverse primers for TCR Jbeta segments was used. TCRdb re-hosts the immuneACCESS table, in-frame sequences only. Its copies lack some clones; in the studies checked, an unresolved V gene accounts for under half of them, and the cause for the rest is not known. Within this sample are about 130,000 clones, with approximately 80% of them counted one time only. Roughly 1.5% of the sample goes to the ten largest clones. Sequences were obtained from PBMCs. These receptors were collected from a woman between 18 and 30 years old in good health and CMV-seronegative.

The V and J genes are TRBV5-1 and TRBJ2-5, with D possibly TRBD1 on 6 matching bases. With the DNA end fitting TRBJ2-7 better, the J assignment may be wrong. Germline loops: CDR1 SGHRS, CDR2 YFSETQ. There are 13 residues in the CDR3. CDR3 sequence reads: CASSQGGENEQYF. CDR3 DNA: TGCGCCAGCAGCCAAGGGGGTGAGAACGAGCAGTACTTC.

The rearrangement links TRBV5-6 to TRBJ2-3, with 7 positions matching TRBD1. Germline loops: CDR1 SGHDT, CDR2 YYEEEE. V lost 3 bases to trimming and J lost 2 bases; unmatched junction nucleotides: 6. The CDR3 is made up of 15 amino acids. CDR3 sequence (DNA): TGTGCCAGCAGCTCGCCAGGGGGTATCACAGATACGCAGTATTTT. This codes for CASSSPGGITDTQYF.

This clone was recorded once. Within the sample, other DNA sequences also encode this same CDR3. This chain joins TRBV5-1 and TRBJ2-5, with 8 bases that match TRBD1. The CDR3 length is 14 residues. J was trimmed by 5 bases and V by 0 bases; bases with no gene match: 3. Germline loops: CDR1 SGHRS, CDR2 YFSETQ. CDR3 loop: CASSLGTGGETQYF. The CDR3 DNA sequence: TGCGCCAGCAGCTTGGGTACAGGGGGGGAGACCCAGTACTTC.

The chain carries TRBV11-2 and TRBJ2-1; TRBD1 aligns across 7 bases. Per the germline V gene, CDR1 is SGHAT and CDR2 is FQNNGV. This CDR3 region has 15 residues. V shed 5 bases and J 3 bases; nucleotides not matched to a gene: 7. CDR3 nucleotide sequence: TGTGCCAGCAGCCCCATGTGGGACAGCTACAATGAGCAGTTCTTC. Translation: CASSPMWDSYNEQFF.

The table lists this clone with a count of one. The rearrangement uses TRBV5-1 and TRBJ2-5; TRBD2 matches at 15 bases. The trim removed 4 bases at V and 3 bases at J, leaving 13 bases unmatched. The CDR3 length is 19 residues. Germline values: CDR1 SGHRS, CDR2 YFSETQ. CDR3 protein: CASSHGLAGGPVSEETQYF. CDR3 nucleotides: TGCGCCAGCAGCCACGGACTAGCGGGAGGGCCTGTGTCCGAAGAGACCCAGTACTTC.

The rearrangement joins TRBV11-2 to TRBJ2-7; TRBD1 matches at 9 bases. The CDR3 is 15 amino acids. CDR1 and CDR2 (germline): SGHAT, FQNNGV. Trimming removed 5 bases from V and 3 bases from J; junction bases left unmatched: 8. CDR3 in DNA: TGTGCCAGCAGCCGGGGACAGGGAACCTACTACGAGCAGTACTTC. It translates to CASSRGQGTYYEQYF.

The chain combines TRBV9 with TRBJ2-7; the D gene is possibly TRBD2 (5 bases). In germline, CDR1 is SGDLS, CDR2 YYNGEE. This CDR3 has 14 residues. V gave up 4 bases and J gave up 5 bases, with 16 bases separating them. In DNA, the CDR3 is TGTGCCAGCAGCTACACGGGGTACGGGGACGAGCAGTACTTC. It specifies CASSYTGYGDEQYF.

J is TRBJ2-7 and V is TRBV4-1, with 8 bases aligning to TRBD2. The CDR3 covers 17 residues. The trim removed 1 base at V and 1 base at J, leaving 9 bases unmatched. CDR1 and CDR2 from the germline V gene are MGHRA and YSYEKL. The CDR3 region has the DNA TGCGCCAGCAGCCAAGCGGGGGGCGGGAGGAATTCCTACGAGCAGTACTTC. Translation: CASSQAGGGRNSYEQYF.

This clone was detected a few times. The chain joins TRBV11-2 to TRBJ2-1; 9 bases align to TRBD2. The CDR3 length is 17 residues. Trimming at V came to 4 bases and at J to 3 bases, leaving 10 bases not matched to a gene. The V gene's germline CDR1 is SGHAT and CDR2 FQNNGV. CDR3 protein: CASSWLSGGGVYNEQFF. In nucleotides, the CDR3 is TGTGCCAGCAGCTGGCTTAGCGGGGGAGGGGTCTACAATGAGCAGTTCTTC.

The chain employs TRBV6-5 and TRBJ2-5; TRBD1 agrees at 7 bases. The CDR3 has 13 amino acids. In germline, CDR1 is MNHEY, CDR2 SVGAGI. Trimming at V came to 6 bases and at J to 4 bases, leaving 5 bases not matched to a gene. The CDR3 sequence: CASRIQGRETQYF. Written as DNA, the CDR3 is TGTGCCAGCAGAATACAGGGGCGAGAGACCCAGTACTTC.

This chain uses TRBV11-2 with TRBJ1-2, with TRBD1 matching over 8 bases. Germline assignment: CDR1 SGHAT and CDR2 FQNNGV. Losses at the gene ends were 5 bases for V and 0 bases for J; bases not matched to a gene: 8. There are 16 residues in the CDR3. CDR3 amino acids: CASSPGGTGSNYGYTF. CDR3 nucleotide sequence: TGTGCCAGCAGCCCTGGGGGGACAGGTTCTAACTATGGCTACACCTTC.

This clone came up a few times. A read error may account for a junction end that differs from germline. The chain employs TRBV7-9 and TRBJ1-2; no firm D call. This CDR3 has 12 amino acids. Germline CDR1 and CDR2: SEHNR and FQNEAQ (reference sequence). The CDR3 DNA sequence: TGTTCCAGCAGCTTGGGTTTGAGGGGCTACACCTTC. It translates to CSSSLGLRGYTF.

This clone has a count of ten or more. The V and J genes are TRBV6-1 and TRBJ2-7, with 9 bases that match TRBD2. This CDR3 contains 15 residues. V lost 0 bases, J lost 0 bases, and 0 bases stayed unmatched. Germline lookup yields CDR1 MNHNS and CDR2 SASEGT. The CDR3 DNA is TGTGCCAGCAGTGAAGCTAGCGGGAGCTCCTACGAGCAGTACTTC. This codes for CASSEASGSSYEQYF.

This clone was counted a few times. The rearrangement links TRBV7-9 to TRBJ2-7, with TRBD2 identical over 7 bases. CDR1 SEHNR and CDR2 FQNEAQ come from the germline V gene (reference sequence). The length of the CDR3 is 15 residues. The trim removed 5 bases at V and 1 base at J, leaving 8 bases unmatched. CDR3: CASSPGTAGSYEQYF. CDR3 nucleotides: TGTGCCAGCAGCCCAGGAACAGCGGGGTCCTACGAGCAGTACTTC. Full variable domain (remainder filled in from reference TRBV7-9 and TRBJ2-7): DTGVSQNPRHKITKRGQNVTFRCDPISEHNRLYWYRQTLGQGPEFLTYFQNEAQLEKSRLLSDRFSAERPKGSFSTLEIQRTEQGDSAMYLCASSPGTAGSYEQYFGPGTRLTVT.

This clone was counted only a few times. This chain joins TRBV6-6 and TRBJ1-1; D not certain. V was clipped by 4 bases and J by 3 bases, with 9 bases between them. The CDR3 is 13 amino acids. Germline lookup yields CDR1 MNHNY and CDR2 SVGAGI (reference sequence). The CDR3 nucleotides are TGTGCCAGCAGTTGGCAGACTGACACTGAAGCTTTCTTT. Protein: CASSWQTDTEAFF.

This chain links TRBV29-1 with TRBJ1-3; the D is unclear. Trimming removed 6 bases from V and 2 bases from J, with 20 bases in between. Germline V gene sequence: CDR1 SQVTM, CDR2 ANQGSEA. CDR3 length: 16 residues. The CDR3 DNA reads as TGCAGCGTGTCCGGGCTCACCTCGAGGGCTGGAAACACCATATATTTT. Amino acid sequence: CSVSGLTSRAGNTIYF.

The chain recombines TRBV9 with TRBJ2-1, with D maybe TRBD2 (6 bases). Looked up from germline, CDR1 is SGDLS and CDR2 is YYNGEE. The V gene lost 2 bases and the J gene lost 7 bases, with 10 bases spanning the gap. The CDR3 is 13 residues long. CDR3 loop: CASSVHGGNEQFF. CDR3 coding DNA: TGTGCCAGCAGCGTCCACGGGGGAAATGAGCAGTTCTTC. Using reference TRBV9 and TRBJ2-1 for the parts outside the CDR3, the full variable domain is DSGVTQTPKHLITATGQRVTLRCSPRSGDLSVYWYQQSLDQGLQFLIQYYNGEERAKGNILERFSAQQFPDLHSELNLSSLELGDSALYFCASSVHGGNEQFFGPGTRLTVL.

The sample holds one count of this clone. The rearrangement uses TRBV30 and TRBJ1-4; weak D call: TRBD1 (6 bases). Trimming shortened V by 0 bases and J by 8 bases, and 13 bases separated the two germline ends. This CDR3 is 14 amino acids long. Germline CDR1 reads GTSNPN; CDR2 reads SVGIG (reference sequence). The CDR3 spells CAWSVAGGAEKLFF. CDR3 nucleotides: TGTGCCTGGAGTGTAGCTGGGGGCGCGGAAAAACTGTTTTTT. The entire variable domain, with the rest obtained from reference TRBV30 and TRBJ1-4, is as follows: SQTIHQWPATLVQPVGSPLSLECTVEGTSNPNLYWYRQAAGRGLQLLFYSVGIGQISSEVPQNLSASRPQDRQFILSSKKLLLSDSGFYLCAWSVAGGAEKLFFGSGTQLSVL.

The chain joins TRBV15 to TRBJ1-5, with TRBD1 identical over 9 bases. Germline V CDR1 and CDR2: LNHNV, YYDKDF (reference sequence). CDR3 length: 16 amino acids. The trim removed 0 bases at V and 5 bases at J, leaving 5 bases unmatched. The CDR3 protein is CATSRDGTGMHQPQHF. CDR3 sequence (DNA): TGTGCCACCAGCAGAGACGGGACAGGGATGCATCAGCCCCAGCATTTT.

The chain carries TRBV4-1 and TRBJ1-3, with D perhaps matching TRBD1 (6 bases). This CDR3 has 17 amino acids. Germline lookup yields CDR1 MGHRA and CDR2 YSYEKL. V was pared by 4 bases and J by 3 bases, with 19 bases between. Here the CDR3 reads CASSLTTGPIFGNTIYF. In DNA, the CDR3 is TGCGCCAGCAGCCTTACTACAGGGCCTATTTTTGGAAACACCATATATTTT.

This chain uses TRBV13 with TRBJ2-3; maybe TRBD2 (5 bases). The CDR3 loop spans 13 amino acids. Germline values: CDR1 PRHDT, CDR2 FYEKMQ (reference sequence). V lost 3 bases to trimming and J lost 6 bases, with 10 bases between them. CDR3 sequence reads: CASSLGRGDTQYF. The CDR3 coding sequence is TGTGCCAGCAGCTTGGGGAGAGGGGATACGCAGTATTTT.

The chain uses TRBV5-1 and TRBJ1-2; no clear D gene. CDR3 length: 15 residues. V lost 7 bases to trimming and J lost 0 bases, with 16 bases between them. CDR1 SGHRS and CDR2 YFSETQ come from the germline V gene. This CDR3 reads CASAPPPGANYGYTF. The CDR3 DNA is TGCGCCAGCGCGCCTCCTCCAGGTGCTAACTATGGCTACACCTTC.